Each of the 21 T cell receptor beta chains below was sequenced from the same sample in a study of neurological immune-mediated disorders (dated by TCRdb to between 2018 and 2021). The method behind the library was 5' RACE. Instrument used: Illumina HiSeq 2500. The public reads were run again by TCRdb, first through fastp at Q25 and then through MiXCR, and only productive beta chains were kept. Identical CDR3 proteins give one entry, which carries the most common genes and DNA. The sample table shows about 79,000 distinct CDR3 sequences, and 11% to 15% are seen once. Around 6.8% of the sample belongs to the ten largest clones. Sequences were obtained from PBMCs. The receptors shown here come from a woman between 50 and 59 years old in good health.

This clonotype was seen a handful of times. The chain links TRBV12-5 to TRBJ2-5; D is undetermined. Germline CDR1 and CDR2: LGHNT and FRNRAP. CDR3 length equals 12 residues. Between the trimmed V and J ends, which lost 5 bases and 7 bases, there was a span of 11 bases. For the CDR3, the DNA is TGTGCTAGTGGTCAGGACCTCCGGACCCAGTACTTC. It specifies CASGQDLRTQYF.

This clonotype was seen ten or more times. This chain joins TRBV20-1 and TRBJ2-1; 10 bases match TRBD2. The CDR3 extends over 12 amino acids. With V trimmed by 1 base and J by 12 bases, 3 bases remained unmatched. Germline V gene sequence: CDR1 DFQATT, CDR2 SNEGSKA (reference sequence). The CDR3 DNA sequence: TGCAGTGCTAGAGGGGTAGCGGGGGGGCAGTTCTTC. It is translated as CSARGVAGGQFF.

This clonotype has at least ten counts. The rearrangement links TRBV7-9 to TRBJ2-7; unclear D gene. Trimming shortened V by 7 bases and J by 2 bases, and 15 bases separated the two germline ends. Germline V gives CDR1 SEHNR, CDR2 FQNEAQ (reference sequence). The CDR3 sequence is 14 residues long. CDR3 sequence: CASTDDIAPYEQYF. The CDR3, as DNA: TGTGCCAGCACTGACGACATAGCTCCCTACGAGCAGTACTTC.

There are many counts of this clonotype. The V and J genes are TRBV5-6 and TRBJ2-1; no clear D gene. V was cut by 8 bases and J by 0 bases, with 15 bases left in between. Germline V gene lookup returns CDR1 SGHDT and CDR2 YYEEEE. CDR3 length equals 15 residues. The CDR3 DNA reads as TGTGCCAGTTATCCGTCCCTTGGCTCCTACAATGAGCAGTTCTTC. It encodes CASYPSLGSYNEQFF.

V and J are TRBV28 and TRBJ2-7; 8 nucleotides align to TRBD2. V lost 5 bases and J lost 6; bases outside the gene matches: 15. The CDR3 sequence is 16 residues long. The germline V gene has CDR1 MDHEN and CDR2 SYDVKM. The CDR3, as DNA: TGTGCCAGCAGTCCCTTAGGTGCGGGAGGCCGCCTCGAGCAGTACTTC. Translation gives CASSPLGAGGRLEQYF.

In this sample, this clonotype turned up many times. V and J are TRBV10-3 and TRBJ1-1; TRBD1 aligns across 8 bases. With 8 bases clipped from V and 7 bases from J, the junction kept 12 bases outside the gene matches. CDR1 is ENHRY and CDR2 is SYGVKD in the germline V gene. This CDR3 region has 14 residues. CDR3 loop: CAILPGQGENEAFF. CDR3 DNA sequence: TGTGCCATCCTCCCAGGACAGGGAGAAAATGAAGCTTTCTTT.

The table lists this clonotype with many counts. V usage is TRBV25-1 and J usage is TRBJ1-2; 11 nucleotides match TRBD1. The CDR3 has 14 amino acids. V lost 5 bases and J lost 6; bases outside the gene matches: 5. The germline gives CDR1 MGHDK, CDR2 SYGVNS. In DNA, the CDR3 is TGTGCCAGCAGTAGGGACAGGGGGTTCGATGGCTACACCTTC. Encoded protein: CASSRDRGFDGYTF.

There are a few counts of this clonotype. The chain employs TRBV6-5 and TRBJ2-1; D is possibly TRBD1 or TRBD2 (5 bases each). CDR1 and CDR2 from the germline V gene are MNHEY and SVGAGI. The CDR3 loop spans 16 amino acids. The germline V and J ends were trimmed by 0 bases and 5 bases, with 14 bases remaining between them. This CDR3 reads CASSYSRARGDNEQFF. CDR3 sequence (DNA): TGTGCCAGCAGTTACTCGAGGGCTAGAGGGGACAATGAGCAGTTCTTC.

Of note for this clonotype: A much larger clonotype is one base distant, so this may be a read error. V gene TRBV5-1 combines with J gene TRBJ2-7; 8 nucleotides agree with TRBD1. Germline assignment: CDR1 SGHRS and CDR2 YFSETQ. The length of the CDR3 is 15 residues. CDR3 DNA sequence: TGCACCAGCAGCTTCGGACAGGGATTTTCCTACGAGCAGTACTTC. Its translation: CTSSFGQGFSYEQYF.

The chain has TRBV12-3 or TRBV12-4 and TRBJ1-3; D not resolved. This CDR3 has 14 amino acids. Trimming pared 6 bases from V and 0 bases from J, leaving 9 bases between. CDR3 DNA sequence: TGTGCCAGCAGCCCCAGGAGCTCTGGAAACACCATATATTTT. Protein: CASSPRSSGNTIYF.

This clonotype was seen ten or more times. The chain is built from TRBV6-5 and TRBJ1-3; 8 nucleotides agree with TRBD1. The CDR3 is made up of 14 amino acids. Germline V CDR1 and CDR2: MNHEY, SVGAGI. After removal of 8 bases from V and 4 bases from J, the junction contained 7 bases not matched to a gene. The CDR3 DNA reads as TGTGCCAGCGGACAGGGAGGACGGGGAAACACCATATATTTT. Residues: CASGQGGRGNTIYF.

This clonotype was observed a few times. CDR3 residues: CSARLSLAGTSSYNEQFF. The CDR3 DNA reads as TGCAGTGCTAGATTAAGTCTAGCGGGTACGAGCTCCTACAATGAGCAGTTCTTC. V and J are TRBV20-1 and TRBJ2-1; 8 bases match TRBD2. Germline trimming cut 2 bases from V and 0 bases from J; bases unmatched to any gene: 12. CDR1 DFQATT and CDR2 SNEGSKA come from the germline V gene (reference sequence). This CDR3 comprises 18 residues.

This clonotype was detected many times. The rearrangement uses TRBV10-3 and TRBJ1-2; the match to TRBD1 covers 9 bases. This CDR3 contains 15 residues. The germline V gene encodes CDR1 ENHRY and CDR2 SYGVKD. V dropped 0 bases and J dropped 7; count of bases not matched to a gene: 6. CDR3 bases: TGTGCCATCAGTGAGTCGAACAGGGGGCTCGTTGGCTACACCTTC. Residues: CAISESNRGLVGYTF.

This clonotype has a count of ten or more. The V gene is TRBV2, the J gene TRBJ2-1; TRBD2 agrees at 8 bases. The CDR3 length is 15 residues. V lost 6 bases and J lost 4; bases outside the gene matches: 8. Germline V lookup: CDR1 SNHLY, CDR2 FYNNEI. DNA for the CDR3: TGTGCCAGCAGCCTATCGGGGGGGCCATACAATGAGCAGTTCTTC. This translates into CASSLSGGPYNEQFF.

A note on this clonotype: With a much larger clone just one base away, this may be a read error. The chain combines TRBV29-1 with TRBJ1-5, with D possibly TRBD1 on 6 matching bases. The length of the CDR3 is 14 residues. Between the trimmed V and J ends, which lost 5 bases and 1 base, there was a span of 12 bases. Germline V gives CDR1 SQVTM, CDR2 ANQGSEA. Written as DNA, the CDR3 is TGCAGCGTTTGGACAGTGGTAAGCAATCAGCCCCAGCATTTT. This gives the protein CSVWTVVSNQPQHF.

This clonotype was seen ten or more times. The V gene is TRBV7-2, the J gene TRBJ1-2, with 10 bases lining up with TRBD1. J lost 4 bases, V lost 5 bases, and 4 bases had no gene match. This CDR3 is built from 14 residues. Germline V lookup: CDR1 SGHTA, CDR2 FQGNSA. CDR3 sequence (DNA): TGTGCCAGCAGCGCGACAGGGGGCAGCTATGGCTACACCTTC. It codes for CASSATGGSYGYTF.

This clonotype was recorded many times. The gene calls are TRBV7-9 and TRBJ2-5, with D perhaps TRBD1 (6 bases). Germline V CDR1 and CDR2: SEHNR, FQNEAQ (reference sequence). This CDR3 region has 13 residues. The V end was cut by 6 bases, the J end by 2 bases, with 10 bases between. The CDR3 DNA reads TGTGCCAGCAGGCGGACAGCGCAAGAGACCCAGTACTTC. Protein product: CASRRTAQETQYF.

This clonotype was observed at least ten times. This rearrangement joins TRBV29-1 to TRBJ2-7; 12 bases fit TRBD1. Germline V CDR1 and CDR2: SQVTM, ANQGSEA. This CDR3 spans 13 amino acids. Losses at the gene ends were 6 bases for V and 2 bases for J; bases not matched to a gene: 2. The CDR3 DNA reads TGCAGCGTGGGGGACAGGGGGCCCTACGAGCAGTACTTC. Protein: CSVGDRGPYEQYF.

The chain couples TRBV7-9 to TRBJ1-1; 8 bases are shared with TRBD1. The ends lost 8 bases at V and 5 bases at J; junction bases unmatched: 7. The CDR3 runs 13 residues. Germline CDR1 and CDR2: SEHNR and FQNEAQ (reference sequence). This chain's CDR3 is CASLPRGRTEAFF. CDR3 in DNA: TGTGCCAGCCTTCCCAGGGGGCGGACTGAAGCTTTCTTT.

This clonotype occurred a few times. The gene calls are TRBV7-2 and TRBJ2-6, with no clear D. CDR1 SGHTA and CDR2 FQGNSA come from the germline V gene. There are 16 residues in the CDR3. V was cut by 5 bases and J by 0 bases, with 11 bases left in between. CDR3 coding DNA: TGTGCCAGCAGCCTAGGGTTCAGCTCTGGGGCCAACGTCCTGACTTTC. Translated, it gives CASSLGFSSGANVLTF.

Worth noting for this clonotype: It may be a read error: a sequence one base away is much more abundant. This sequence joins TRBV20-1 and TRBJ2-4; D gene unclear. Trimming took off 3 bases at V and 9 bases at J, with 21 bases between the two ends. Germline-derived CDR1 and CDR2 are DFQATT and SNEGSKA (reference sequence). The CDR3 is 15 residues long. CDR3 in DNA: TGCAGTGCTAGTCTGATCCAGGATGTTGGTTTCATTCAGTACTTC. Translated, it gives CSASLIQDVGFIQYF.